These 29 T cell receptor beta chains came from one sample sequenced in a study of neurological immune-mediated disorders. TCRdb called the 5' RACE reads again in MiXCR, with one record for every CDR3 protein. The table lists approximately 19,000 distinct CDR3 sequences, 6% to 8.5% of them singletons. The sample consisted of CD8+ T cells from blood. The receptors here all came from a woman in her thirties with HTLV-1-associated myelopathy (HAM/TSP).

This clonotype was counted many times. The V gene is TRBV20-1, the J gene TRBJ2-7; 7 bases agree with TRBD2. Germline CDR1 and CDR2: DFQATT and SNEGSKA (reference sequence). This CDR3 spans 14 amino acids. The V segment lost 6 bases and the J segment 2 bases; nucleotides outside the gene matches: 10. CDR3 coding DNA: TGCAGTGCAAAACTAGCGCACGGAGCCTACGAGCAGTACTTC. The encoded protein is CSAKLAHGAYEQYF.

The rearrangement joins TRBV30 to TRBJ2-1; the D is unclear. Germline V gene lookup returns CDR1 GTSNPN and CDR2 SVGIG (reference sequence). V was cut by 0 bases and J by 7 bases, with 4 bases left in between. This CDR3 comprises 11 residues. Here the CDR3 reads CAWSVENEQFF. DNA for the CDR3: TGTGCCTGGAGTGTGGAAAATGAGCAGTTCTTC.

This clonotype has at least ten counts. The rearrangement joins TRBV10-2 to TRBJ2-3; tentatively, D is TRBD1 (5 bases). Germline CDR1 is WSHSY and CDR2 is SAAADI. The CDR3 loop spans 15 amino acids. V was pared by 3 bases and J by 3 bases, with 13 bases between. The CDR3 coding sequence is TGCGCCAGCAGTGACTCAGGGTTGGCGACAGATACGCAGTATTTT. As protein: CASSDSGLATDTQYF.

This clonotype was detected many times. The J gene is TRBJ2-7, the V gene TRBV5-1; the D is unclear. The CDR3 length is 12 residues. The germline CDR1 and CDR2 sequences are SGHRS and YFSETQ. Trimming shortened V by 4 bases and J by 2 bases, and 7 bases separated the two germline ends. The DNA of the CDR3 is TGCGCCAGCAGCGTAAATACCTACGAGCAGTACTTC. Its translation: CASSVNTYEQYF. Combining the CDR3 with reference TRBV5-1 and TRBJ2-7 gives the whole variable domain KAGVTQTPRYLIKTRGQQVTLSCSPISGHRSVSWYQQTPGQGLQFLFEYFSETQRNKGNFPGRFSGRQFSNSRSEMNVSTLELGDSALYLCASSVNTYEQYFGPGTRLTVT.

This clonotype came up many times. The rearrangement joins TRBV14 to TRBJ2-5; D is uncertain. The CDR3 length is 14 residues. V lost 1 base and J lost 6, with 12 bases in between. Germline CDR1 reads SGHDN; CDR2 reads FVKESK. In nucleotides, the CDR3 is TGTGCCAGCAGCCAAGTGAAAGGGTGGAAGACCCAGTACTTC. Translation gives CASSQVKGWKTQYF.

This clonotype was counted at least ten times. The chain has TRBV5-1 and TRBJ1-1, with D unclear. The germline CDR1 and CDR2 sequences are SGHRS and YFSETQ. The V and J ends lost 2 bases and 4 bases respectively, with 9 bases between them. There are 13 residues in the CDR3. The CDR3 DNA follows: TGCGCCAGCAGCTTCAAGGGTTCCACTGAAGCTTTCTTT. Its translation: CASSFKGSTEAFF.

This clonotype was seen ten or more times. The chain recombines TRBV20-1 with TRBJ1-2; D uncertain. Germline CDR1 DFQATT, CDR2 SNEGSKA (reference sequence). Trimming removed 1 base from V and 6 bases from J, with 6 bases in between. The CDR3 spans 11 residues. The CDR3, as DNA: TGCAGTGCTAGAGGAATGCATGGCTACACCTTC. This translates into CSARGMHGYTF.

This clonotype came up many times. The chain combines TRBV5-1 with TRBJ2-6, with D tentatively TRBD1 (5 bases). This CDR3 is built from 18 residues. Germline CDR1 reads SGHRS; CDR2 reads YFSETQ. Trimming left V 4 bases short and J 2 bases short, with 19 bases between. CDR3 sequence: CASSPVLGRATGANVLTF. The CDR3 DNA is TGCGCCAGCAGCCCGGTTCTGGGCAGGGCAACTGGGGCCAACGTCCTGACTTTC.

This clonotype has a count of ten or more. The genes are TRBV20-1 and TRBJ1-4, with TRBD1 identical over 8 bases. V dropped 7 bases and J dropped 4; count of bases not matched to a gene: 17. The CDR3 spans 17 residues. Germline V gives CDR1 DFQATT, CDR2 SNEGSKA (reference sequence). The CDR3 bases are TGCAGTGTTCAGAGGTCCAGGACAGGGACAAATAATGAAAAACTGTTTTTT. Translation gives CSVQRSRTGTNNEKLFF.

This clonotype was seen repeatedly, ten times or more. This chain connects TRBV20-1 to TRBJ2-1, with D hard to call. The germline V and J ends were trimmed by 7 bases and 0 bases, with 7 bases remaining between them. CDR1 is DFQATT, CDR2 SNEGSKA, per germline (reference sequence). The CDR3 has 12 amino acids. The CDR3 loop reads CSVLLSYNEQFF. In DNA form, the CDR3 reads TGCAGTGTCTTGCTCTCCTACAATGAGCAGTTCTTC.

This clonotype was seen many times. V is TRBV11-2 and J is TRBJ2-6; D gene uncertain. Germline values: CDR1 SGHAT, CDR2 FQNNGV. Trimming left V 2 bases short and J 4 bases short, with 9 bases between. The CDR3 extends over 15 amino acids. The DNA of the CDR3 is TGTGCCAGCAGCTTACTCCGATCGGGGGCCAACGTCCTGACTTTC. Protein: CASSLLRSGANVLTF. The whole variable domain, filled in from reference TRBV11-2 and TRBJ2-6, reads EAGVAQSPRYKIIEKRQSVAFWCNPISGHATLYWYQQILGQGPKLLIQFQNNGVVDDSQLPKDRFSAERLKGVDSTLKIQPAKLEDSAVYLCASSLLRSGANVLTFGAGSRLTVL.

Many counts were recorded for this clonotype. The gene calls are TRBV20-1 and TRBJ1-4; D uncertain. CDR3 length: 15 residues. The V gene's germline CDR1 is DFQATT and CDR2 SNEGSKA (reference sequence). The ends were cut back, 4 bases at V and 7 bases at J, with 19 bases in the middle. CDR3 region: CSAKRTPGESEKLFF. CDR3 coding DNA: TGCAGTGCTAAAAGGACTCCGGGAGAGAGTGAAAAACTGTTTTTT.

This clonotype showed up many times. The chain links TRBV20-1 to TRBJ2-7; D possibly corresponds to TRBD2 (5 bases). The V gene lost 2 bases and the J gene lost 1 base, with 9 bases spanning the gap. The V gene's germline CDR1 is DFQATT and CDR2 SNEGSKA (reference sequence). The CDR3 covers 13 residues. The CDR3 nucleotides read TGCAGTGCTAGAATTGGGAGATCCTACGAGCAGTACTTC. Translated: CSARIGRSYEQYF.

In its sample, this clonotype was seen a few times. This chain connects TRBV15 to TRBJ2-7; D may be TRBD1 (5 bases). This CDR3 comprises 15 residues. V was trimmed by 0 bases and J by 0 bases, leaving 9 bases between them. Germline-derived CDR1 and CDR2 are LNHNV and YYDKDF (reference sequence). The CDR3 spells CATSRDRVFSYEQYF. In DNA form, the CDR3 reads TGTGCCACCAGCAGAGACAGGGTCTTCTCCTACGAGCAGTACTTC.

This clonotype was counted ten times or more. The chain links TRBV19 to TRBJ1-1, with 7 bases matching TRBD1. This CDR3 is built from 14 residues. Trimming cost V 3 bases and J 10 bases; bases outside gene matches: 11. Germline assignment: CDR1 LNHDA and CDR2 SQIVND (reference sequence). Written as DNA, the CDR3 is TGTGCCAGTAGTATTGGGACAGCTACGATCGGAGCTTTCTTT. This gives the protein CASSIGTATIGAFF.

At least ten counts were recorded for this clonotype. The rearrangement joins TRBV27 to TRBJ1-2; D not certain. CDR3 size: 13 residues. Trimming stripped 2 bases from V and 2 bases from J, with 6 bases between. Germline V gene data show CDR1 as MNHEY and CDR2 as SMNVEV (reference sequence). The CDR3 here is CASSLGLNYGYTF. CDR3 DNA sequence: TGTGCCAGCAGTTTAGGGCTGAACTATGGCTACACCTTC.

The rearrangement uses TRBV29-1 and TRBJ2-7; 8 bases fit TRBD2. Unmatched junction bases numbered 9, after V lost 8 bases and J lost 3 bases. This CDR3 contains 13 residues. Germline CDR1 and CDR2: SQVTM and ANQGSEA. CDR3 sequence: CSIRLARNYEQYF. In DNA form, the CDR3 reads TGCAGCATCCGACTAGCGCGTAACTACGAGCAGTACTTC.

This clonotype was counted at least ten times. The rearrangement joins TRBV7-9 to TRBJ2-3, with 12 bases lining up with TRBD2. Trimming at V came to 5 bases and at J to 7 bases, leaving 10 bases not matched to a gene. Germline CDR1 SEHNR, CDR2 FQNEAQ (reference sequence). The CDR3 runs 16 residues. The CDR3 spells CASSTGTSGPRYTQYF. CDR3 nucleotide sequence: TGTGCCAGCAGCACGGGGACTAGCGGGCCTCGATATACGCAGTATTTT.

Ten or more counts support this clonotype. The CDR3 region is CSVPDYGYTF. In nucleotides, the CDR3 is TGCAGCGTTCCAGATTATGGCTACACCTTC. The chain is built from TRBV29-1 and TRBJ1-2; no firm D call. CDR3 length: 10 residues. The germline CDR1 and CDR2 sequences are SQVTM and ANQGSEA. Trimming took 5 bases from V and 5 from J, leaving 6 bases between them.

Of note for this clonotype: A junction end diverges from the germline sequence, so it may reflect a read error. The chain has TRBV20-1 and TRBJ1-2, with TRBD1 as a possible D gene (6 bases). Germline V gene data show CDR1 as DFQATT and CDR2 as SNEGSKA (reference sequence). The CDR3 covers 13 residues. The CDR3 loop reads CSARDTRGRGYTF. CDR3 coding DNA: TGCAGTGCTAGAGATACCAGGGGACGTGGCTACACATTC.

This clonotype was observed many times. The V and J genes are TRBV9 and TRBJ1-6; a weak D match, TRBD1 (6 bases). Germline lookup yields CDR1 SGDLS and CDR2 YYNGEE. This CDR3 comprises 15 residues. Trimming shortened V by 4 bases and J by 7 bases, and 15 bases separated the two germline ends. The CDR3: CASSPSGGRNSPLHF. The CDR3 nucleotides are TGTGCCAGCAGCCCTAGCGGGGGGCGGAATTCACCCCTCCACTTT.

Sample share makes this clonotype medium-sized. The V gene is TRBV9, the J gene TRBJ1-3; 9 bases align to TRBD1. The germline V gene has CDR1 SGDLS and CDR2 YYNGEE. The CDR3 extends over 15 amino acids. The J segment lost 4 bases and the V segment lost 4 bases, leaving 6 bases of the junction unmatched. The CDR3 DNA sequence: TGTGCCAGCAGCTCGGGACAGGGCTACGGAAACACCATATATTTT. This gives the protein CASSSGQGYGNTIYF.

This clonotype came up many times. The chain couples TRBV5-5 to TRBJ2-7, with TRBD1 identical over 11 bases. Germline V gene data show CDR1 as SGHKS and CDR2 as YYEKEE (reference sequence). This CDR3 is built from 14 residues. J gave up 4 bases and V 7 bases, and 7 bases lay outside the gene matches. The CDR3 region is CASGRDRGFYEQYF. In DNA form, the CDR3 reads TGTGCCAGCGGCCGGGACAGGGGGTTTTACGAGCAGTACTTC.

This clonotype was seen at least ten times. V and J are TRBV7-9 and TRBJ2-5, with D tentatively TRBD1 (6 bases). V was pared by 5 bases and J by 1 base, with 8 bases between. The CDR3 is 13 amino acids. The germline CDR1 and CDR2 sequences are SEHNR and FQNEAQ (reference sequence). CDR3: CASSQDSQETQYF. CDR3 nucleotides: TGTGCCAGCAGCCAGGACAGCCAAGAGACCCAGTACTTC.

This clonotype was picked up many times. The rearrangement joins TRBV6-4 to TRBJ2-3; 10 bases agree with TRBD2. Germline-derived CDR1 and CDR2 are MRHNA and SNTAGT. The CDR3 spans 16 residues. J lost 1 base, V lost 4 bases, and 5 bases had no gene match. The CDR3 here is CASSAAGTSGTDTQYF. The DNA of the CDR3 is TGTGCCAGCAGTGCCGCCGGGACTAGCGGCACAGATACGCAGTATTTT.

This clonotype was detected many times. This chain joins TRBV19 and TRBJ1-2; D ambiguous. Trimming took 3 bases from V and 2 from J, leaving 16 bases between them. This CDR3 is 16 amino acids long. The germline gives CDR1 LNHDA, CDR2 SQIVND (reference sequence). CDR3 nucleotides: TGTGCCAGTAGTATTACCCCTTTTGCAGACAACTATGGCTACACCTTC. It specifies CASSITPFADNYGYTF.

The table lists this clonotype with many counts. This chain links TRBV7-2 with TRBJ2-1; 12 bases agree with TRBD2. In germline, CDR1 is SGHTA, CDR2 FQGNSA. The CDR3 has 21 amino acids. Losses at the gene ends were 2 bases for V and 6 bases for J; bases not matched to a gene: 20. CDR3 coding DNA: TGTGCCAGCAGCTTACCAAAGGGGCTAGCGGGGGGGCATGAGCTTAGCAATGAGCAGTTCTTC. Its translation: CASSLPKGLAGGHELSNEQFF.

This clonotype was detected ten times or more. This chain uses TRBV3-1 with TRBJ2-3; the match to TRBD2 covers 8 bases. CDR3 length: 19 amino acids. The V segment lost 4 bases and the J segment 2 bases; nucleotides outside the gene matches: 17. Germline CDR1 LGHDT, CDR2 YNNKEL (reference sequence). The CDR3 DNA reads TGTGCCAGCAGCCCCCTGGCAGGGTTGGCGGGGGGATACACAGATACGCAGTATTTT. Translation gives CASSPLAGLAGGYTDTQYF.

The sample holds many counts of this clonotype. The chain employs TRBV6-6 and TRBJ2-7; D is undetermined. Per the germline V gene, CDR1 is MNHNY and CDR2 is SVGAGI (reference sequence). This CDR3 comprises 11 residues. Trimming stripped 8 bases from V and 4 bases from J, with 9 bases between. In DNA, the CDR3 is TGTGCCAGCGGTTTGTGGTACGAGCAGTACTTC. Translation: CASGLWYEQYF.